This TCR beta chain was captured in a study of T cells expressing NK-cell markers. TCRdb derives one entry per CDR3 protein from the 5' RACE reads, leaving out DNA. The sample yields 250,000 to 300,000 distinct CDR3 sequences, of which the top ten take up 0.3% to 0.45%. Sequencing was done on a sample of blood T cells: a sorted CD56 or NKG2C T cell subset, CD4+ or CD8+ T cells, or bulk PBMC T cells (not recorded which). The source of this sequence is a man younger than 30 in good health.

This CDR3 is CASNWGGGTQETQYF. V and J are TRBV12-3 or TRBV12-4 and TRBJ2-5; TCRdb calls TRBD2, which cannot be checked without DNA. CDR3 length: 15 amino acids.